The 15 T cell receptor beta chains given below trace back to one sample, sequenced in a study of CD8+ T cells in alopecia areata. Regarding treatment: oral pan-JAK inhibitor, 5-10 mg twice daily. Extracted from the samples, RNA was reverse transcribed into cDNA to serve as the sequencing template. Repertoires were generated with immunoSEQ multiplex PCR, while TCRdb's copy carries only in-frame clones and drops some. The sample lists 130,000 to 150,000 clones, approximately 85% occurring once. The specimen was CD8+ T cells sorted from blood, collected at week 4, from a patient treated with tofacitinib. These receptors were taken from a human donor with alopecia areata.

The J gene is TRBJ1-2, the V gene TRBV4-3; D may be TRBD1 (5 bases). Germline V lookup: CDR1 LGHNA, CDR2 YSLEER. This CDR3 spans 16 amino acids. V gave up 0 bases and J gave up 2 bases, with 13 bases separating them. The chain's CDR3 is CASSQDPRGENYGYTF. Written as DNA, the CDR3 is TGCGCCAGCAGCCAAGATCCGCGGGGCGAAAACTATGGCTACACCTTC.

The J gene is TRBJ1-2, the V gene TRBV6-5; 10 bases match TRBD1. The CDR3 has 15 residues. J was trimmed by 4 bases and V by 7 bases; bases with no gene match: 9. Germline lookup yields CDR1 MNHEY and CDR2 SVGAGI. CDR3 nucleotides: TGTGCCAGCACCACTGGGACAGGGGTCCTCTATGGCTACACCTTC. Translating gives CASTTGTGVLYGYTF.

The rearrangement joins TRBV7-2 to TRBJ2-3; 8 nucleotides match TRBD2. The length of the CDR3 is 18 residues. The germline V gene encodes CDR1 SGHTA and CDR2 FQGNSA. The J segment lost 4 bases and the V segment lost 2 bases, leaving 14 bases of the junction unmatched. The CDR3 region is CASSLIVVSGAPADTQYF. Here the CDR3 DNA reads TGTGCCAGCAGCTTAATCGTCGTTAGCGGGGCCCCCGCAGATACGCAGTATTTT.

The V call is TRBV15, the J call TRBJ1-5; D might be TRBD1 (5 bases). V lost 1 base, J lost 7 bases, and 14 bases lay in between. The germline V gene encodes CDR1 LNHNV and CDR2 YYDKDF (reference sequence). The CDR3 runs to 15 residues. The CDR3: CATSRAKGNKQPQHF. In DNA, the CDR3 is TGTGCCACCAGCAGAGCGAAGGGGAATAAACAGCCCCAGCATTTT.

CDR3 sequence reads: CASAPGGPILNTGELFF. CDR3 DNA sequence: TGTGCCAGCGCCCCCGGGGGGCCGATTCTGAACACCGGGGAGCTGTTTTTT. The rearrangement links TRBV21-1 to TRBJ2-2; the table's D call, TRBD2, was not checked against the DNA. TRBV21-1 is marked as a pseudogene. The CDR3 runs 17 residues.

This chain connects TRBV7-3 to TRBJ2-1, with no clear D. CDR1 is SGHTA, CDR2 FQGTGA, per germline. The length of the CDR3 is 13 residues. The V gene lost 2 bases and the J gene lost 4 bases, with 6 bases spanning the gap. CDR3 sequence: CASSLSEYNEQFF. CDR3 DNA: TGTGCCAGCAGCTTATCAGAGTACAATGAGCAGTTCTTC.

The chain recombines TRBV5-1 with TRBJ2-2, with 10 bases fitting TRBD1. Trimming removed 2 bases from V and 4 bases from J; junction bases left unmatched: 2. In germline, CDR1 is SGHRS, CDR2 YFSETQ. This CDR3 comprises 15 residues. CDR3 nucleotide sequence: TGCGCCAGCAGCTTCGGGACAGGGGTCACCGGGGAGCTGTTTTTT. Translating it yields CASSFGTGVTGELFF.

This clone was picked up a small number of times. V is TRBV5-6 and J is TRBJ2-2; D might be TRBD2 (6 bases). The V end lost 6 bases, the J end lost 5 bases, and 11 bases lay between the germline ends. The CDR3 consists of 13 residues. Per the germline V gene, CDR1 is SGHDT and CDR2 is YYEEEE. The CDR3 coding sequence is TGTGCCAGCACGGCGGGAATGACCGGGGAGCTGTTTTTT. This encodes CASTAGMTGELFF.

The chain couples TRBV5-1 to TRBJ1-1; a weak D match, TRBD1 (5 bases). V shed 4 bases and J shed 1 base, with 11 bases lying between them. The CDR3 is 14 residues long. The germline V gene encodes CDR1 SGHRS and CDR2 YFSETQ. This CDR3 is CASSPRTPNTEAFF. CDR3 nucleotides: TGCGCCAGCAGCCCGCGGACACCGAACACTGAAGCTTTCTTT.

This clone appeared a single time. This chain uses TRBV7-2 with TRBJ2-7, with D possibly matching TRBD1 (6 bases). The V gene lost 5 bases and the J gene lost 5 bases, with 10 bases spanning the gap. CDR3 length: 12 amino acids. Germline CDR1 reads SGHTA; CDR2 reads FQGNSA. DNA of the CDR3: TGTGCCAGCAGCACACAGGGCCACGAGCAGTACTTC. Its protein is CASSTQGHEQYF.

The V call is TRBV4-1, the J call TRBJ1-3; no clear D gene. V lost 4 bases and J lost 0, with 7 bases in between. This CDR3 is built from 14 residues. The germline CDR1 and CDR2 sequences are MGHRA and YSYEKL. The DNA of the CDR3 is TGCGCCAGCAGCCCTCAGGTCTCTGGAAACACCATATATTTT. Amino acid sequence: CASSPQVSGNTIYF.

The table lists this clone with a count of one. The V and J genes are TRBV6-1 and TRBJ2-1; 10 nucleotides agree with TRBD1. Germline trimming cut 10 bases from V and 3 bases from J; bases unmatched to any gene: 6. This CDR3 has 14 amino acids. Germline CDR1 reads MNHNS; CDR2 reads SASEGT. The CDR3 here is CANQGDRGYNEQFF. The CDR3 coding sequence is TGTGCCAACCAGGGGGACAGGGGCTACAATGAGCAGTTCTTC.

J is TRBJ2-7 and V is TRBV27, with D perhaps matching TRBD2 (5 bases). Trimming stripped 6 bases from V and 5 bases from J, with 8 bases between. CDR1 and CDR2 from the germline V gene are MNHEY and SMNVEV (reference sequence). The CDR3 extends over 11 amino acids. The CDR3 nucleotides read TGTGCCAGCAGCGGGGTCAACGAGCAGTACTTC. Amino acids: CASSGVNEQYF.

The chain combines TRBV7-2 with TRBJ2-7; TRBD1 might be the D (5 bases). Germline lookup yields CDR1 SGHTA and CDR2 FQGNSA. The germline V and J ends were trimmed by 5 bases and 3 bases, with 8 bases remaining between them. The length of the CDR3 is 12 residues. DNA for the CDR3: TGTGCCAGCAGCCCTACAGGCTACGAGCAGTACTTC. It encodes CASSPTGYEQYF.

This chain joins TRBV6-5 and TRBJ2-2, with D tentatively TRBD1 (6 bases). The CDR3 covers 13 residues. Between the trimmed V and J ends, which lost 6 bases and 7 bases, there was a span of 12 bases. Germline lookup yields CDR1 MNHEY and CDR2 SVGAGI. CDR3 in amino acids: CASRSTGNGELFF. CDR3 in DNA: TGTGCCAGCAGGAGTACAGGGAACGGGGAGCTGTTTTTT.